The subject of this entry is one T cell receptor (beta chain). What it binds is unknown. TCRB transcripts that were expressed got sequenced, as all of the isolated RNA had been reverse transcribed. Generated by immunoSEQ multiplex PCR, the TCRdb table keeps only in-frame clones and is missing some. The repertoire holds 680,000 or so clones, with roughly an eighth as singletons. These data are taken from a study of beta chain features in type 1 diabetes. Study outcomes and limitations: When Type 1 diabetes patients were examined, their TCRB CDR3s proved moderately but significantly shorter in all four CD4+ subsets.

The CDR3 contains 12 residues. Germline CDR1 reads MDHEN; CDR2 reads SYDVKM. V lost 3 bases and J lost 3, with 6 bases in between. This clonotype was obtained from a young man with type 1 diabetes. The rearrangement joins TRBV28 to TRBJ2-7; D uncertain. Sample: naive CD4+ T cells from blood. In nucleotides, the CDR3 is TGTGCCAGCAGTTTGGGGTTCTACGAGCAGTACTTC. Protein: CASSLGFYEQYF. The whole variable domain, filled in from reference TRBV28 and TRBJ2-7, reads DVKVTQSSRYLVKRTGEKVFLECVQDMDHENMFWYRQDPGLGLRLIYFSYDVKMKEKGDIPEGYSVSREKKERFSLILESASTNQTSMYLCASSLGFYEQYFGPGTRLTVT.